This record looks at one T cell receptor (beta chain) sequence and its context. V was pared by 4 bases and J by 4 bases, with 14 bases between. CDR1 is SGHNT and CDR2 is YYREEE in the germline V gene (reference sequence). The CDR3 covers 14 residues. The repertoire was sequenced with immunoSEQ multiplex PCR; TCRdb's copy has only in-frame clones and lacks some. In the table there are around 940,000 clones, 76% of which are singletons. The source of the sample is a study of shared clonotypes between healthy human individuals. The sample was memory CD4+ T cells sorted from blood. The subset is: CD45RA-negative fraction. This TCR came from a man aged 18-30 years in good health. The genes are TRBV5-4 and TRBJ1-2; possibly TRBD1 for D (5 bases). The CDR3, as DNA: TGTGCCAGCAGCCCCGAAAGGGGCTTCTATGGCTACACCTTC. Translation gives CASSPERGFYGYTF.